This T cell receptor (beta chain) was documented in a study of monozygotic twins with inflammatory bowel disease. Through template switching, UMIs that included a 6-nucleotide sample barcode were added. With the 5' RACE reads reprocessed, TCRdb shows one record per CDR3 protein and no DNA. Its clone listing holds a few hundred thousand distinct CDR3 sequences. The germline gives CDR1 MGHRA, CDR2 YSYEKL. This CDR3 has 16 amino acids. The source material was blood. This sequence originates from a human donor with ulcerative colitis or Crohn's disease, or a healthy co-twin of an affected twin (not recorded which). The chain has TRBV4-1 and TRBJ2-3; TCRdb's D call of TRBD1 is untestable without DNA. CDR3 loop: CASSQVLDRKTDTQYF.